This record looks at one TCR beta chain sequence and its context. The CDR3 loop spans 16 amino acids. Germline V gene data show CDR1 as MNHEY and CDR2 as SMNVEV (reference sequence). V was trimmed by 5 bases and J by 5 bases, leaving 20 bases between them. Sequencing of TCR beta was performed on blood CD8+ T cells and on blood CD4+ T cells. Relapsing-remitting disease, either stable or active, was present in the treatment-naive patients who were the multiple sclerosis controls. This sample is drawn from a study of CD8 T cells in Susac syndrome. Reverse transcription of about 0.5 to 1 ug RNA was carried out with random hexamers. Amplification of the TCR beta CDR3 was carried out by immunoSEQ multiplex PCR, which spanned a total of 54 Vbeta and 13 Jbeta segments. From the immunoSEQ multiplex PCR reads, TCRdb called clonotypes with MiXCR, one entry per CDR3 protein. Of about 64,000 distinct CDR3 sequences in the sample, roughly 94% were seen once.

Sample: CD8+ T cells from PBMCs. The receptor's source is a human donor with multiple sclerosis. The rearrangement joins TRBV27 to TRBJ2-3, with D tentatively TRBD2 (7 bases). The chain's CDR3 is CASSHYRGRAEDTQYF. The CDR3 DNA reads TGTGCCAGCAGTCACTATAGGGGGAGGGCCGAAGATACGCAGTATTTT.